This TCR beta chain was sequenced in a study of T cells in Graves' hyperthyroidism and ophthalmopathy. Overall study: At the time of initial diagnosis and before any treatment, peripheral blood was collected.

TCR beta CDR3 sequences were amplified from RNA transcripts. The HTBI primer set was used in a first-round RT-PCR of the TCR CDR3. TCRdb redid the calling of the multiplex PCR reads with MiXCR, one entry per CDR3 protein. The sample gives a few hundred thousand distinct CDR3 sequences, about 15% of which show up once; approximately 30% is in the top ten. Study observations and caveats: Blood shared most expanded thyroid clonotypes above 0.001. Ophthalmopathy was predicted by the model a median of roughly 6.7 months ahead of onset.

The CDR3 consists of 13 residues. In germline, CDR1 is KGHSH, CDR2 LQKENI. V dropped 8 bases and J dropped 1 base, with 11 bases sitting between them. This clonotype came up many times. What it binds is not known. Among the patients, aged 18 to 65, hyperthyroidism was newly diagnosed and had lasted under 2 months. The clonotype originates from a woman between 25 and 40 years old with Graves' hyperthyroidism. This chain connects TRBV18 to TRBJ1-1, with a possible D match to TRBD1 (5 bases). Sequenced sample: blood. This CDR3 is CASSQGRNTEAFF. The CDR3 DNA reads as TGTGCCAGCAGCCAGGGCCGGAACACTGAAGCTTTCTTT.